The rows below give T cell receptor beta chains drawn from one sample of a study of circulating CD8 cells and anti-PD-1 response in melanoma. TCRdb called the reads again in MiXCR, with one record for every CDR3 protein. The table lists a few hundred distinct CDR3 sequences, 3.5% to 4.5% of them singletons. Source: CD8+ T cells from PBMCs, taken at baseline or after one month of anti-PD-1 therapy (not recorded which). These receptors were collected from a human donor with melanoma. The CDR3 runs from the conserved cysteine through the conserved F or W. A D gene is named only where the DNA matches it firmly. Clone size is given for some rows only: seen once, a few or many times, or a class if the clone is expanded.

>large|TRBJ2-3|TRBD1|TRBV19
TGTGCCAGTAGAGACAGGGGAGATACGCAGTATTTT
CASRDRGDTQYF
>large|TRBJ2-7|TRBD1|TRBV19
TGTGCCAGCCAGGGGGCCCAAATGGGCGAGCAGTACTTC
CASQGAQMGEQYF
>NA|TRBJ2-7|NA|TRBV2
TGTGCCAGCAGTGACCCTAGATCCCTCCCTTACGAGCGGTACTTC
CASSDPRSLPYERYF
>NA|TRBJ2-5|NA|TRBV30
TGTGCGGGGAGAGGGACCCAGTACTTC
CAGRGTQYF
>large|TRBJ2-3|TRBD1|TRBV11-2
TGTGCCAGCAGCTTAGTTGCCGGGACAGGGGCCGTCACAGATACGCAGTATTTT
CASSLVAGTGAVTDTQYF
>large|TRBJ2-1|NA|TRBV7-6
TGTGCCAGCAGCTTAGGAAACAGCGGCTACAATGAGCAGTTCTTC
CASSLGNSGYNEQFF
>large|TRBJ2-7|NA|TRBV29-1
TGCAGCGTTGTGAAGGGCGGCGAGCAGTACTTC
CSVVKGGEQYF
>large|TRBJ1-1|NA|TRBV7-2
TGTGCCAGCAGCTCAGACATAAGTTCGTCTGAAGCTTTCTTT
CASSSDISSSEAFF
>medium-sized|TRBJ1-1|NA|TRBV28
TGTGCCAGCAGTTTAGATAGCACTGAAGCTTTCTTT
CASSLDSTEAFF
>medium-sized|TRBJ2-7|NA|TRBV5-4
TGTGCCAGCAGCTTTAGAGGGATCTACGAGCAGTACTTC
CASSFRGIYEQYF
>large|TRBJ2-7|NA|TRBV2
TGTGCCAGCAGTGAAAATCCGGGCCTATCCTACGAGCAGTACTTC
CASSENPGLSYEQYF
>large|TRBJ2-7|NA|TRBV29-1
TGCAGCGCCAGGGGTTTCGACGAGCAGTACTTC
CSARGFDEQYF
>medium-sized|TRBJ2-1|TRBD1|TRBV11-2
TGTGCCAGCAGCTCGCCGGGACAGAATGAGCAGTTCTTC
CASSSPGQNEQFF
>large|TRBJ2-5|TRBD2|TRBV20-1
TGCAGTGCTAGAGGCGGGGGGCGGGGTCCACAAGAGACCCAGTACTTC
CSARGGGRGPQETQYF
>large|TRBJ2-7|NA|TRBV19
TGTGCCAGTAGTATGCAGGACCTGTACGAGCAGTACTTC
CASSMQDLYEQYF
>medium-sized|TRBJ1-1|NA|TRBV7-3
TGTGCCAGCAGCTTAACAGGCGATGCTGAAGCTTTCTTT
CASSLTGDAEAFF
>large|TRBJ2-7|NA|TRBV4-1
TGCGCCAGCAGCCAAGATCGGAGCTCTTTGGGCGAGCAGTACTTC
CASSQDRSSLGEQYF
>large|TRBJ2-3|NA|TRBV6-6
TGTGCCAGCAGTGAGCAGCAGCCCAGCACAGATACGCAGTATTTT
CASSEQQPSTDTQYF
>large|TRBJ1-5|TRBD1|TRBV2
TGTGCCAGCAGTGAAGTCAGGGGGAGCAATCAGCCCCAGCATTTT
CASSEVRGSNQPQHF
>large|TRBJ2-7|TRBD2|TRBV28
TGTGCCAGCAGCCTACTAGCGGGGGACTACGAGCAGTACTTC
CASSLLAGDYEQYF
>medium-sized|TRBJ1-2|NA|TRBV5-1
TGCGCCAGCAGCGTGGGGGCTAACTATGGCTACACCTTC
CASSVGANYGYTF
>large|TRBJ2-7|TRBD1|TRBV2
TGTGCCAGCAATATAATGACAGGGAAGAACGAGCAGTACTTC
CASNIMTGKNEQYF
>medium-sized|TRBJ2-7|NA|TRBV19
TGTGCCTCCGATCCCGTTTCACAGGCGGGCGAGCAGTACTTC
CASDPVSQAGEQYF
>few|TRBJ2-1|NA|TRBV19
TGTGCCAGTAGTGACGGGACGATGGATGAGCAGTTCTTC
CASSDGTMDEQFF
>medium-sized|TRBJ1-2|TRBD1|TRBV29-1
TGCAGCGCCCAGGGGGAGAACTATGGCTACACCTTC
CSAQGENYGYTF